This is a list of T cell receptor beta chains from one sample in a study of T cells in Graves' hyperthyroidism and ophthalmopathy. TCRdb recomputed calls from the multiplex PCR reads with MiXCR, one row per CDR3 protein. The sample contains around 300,000 distinct CDR3 sequences, about 15% of which appear only once. Source material: blood. The receptors were gathered from a woman aged 30 to 39 with Graves' hyperthyroidism. Each CDR3 is given without its conserved first and last residue. Some rows mark clone size as missing; the rest say once, few, many or name a class of expanded clone.

abundance	v_gene	j_gene	CDR3aa
many	TRBV12-3/TRBV12-4	TRBJ2-6	ASRRRAMGSGANVLT
few	TRBV11-2	TRBJ2-1	ASSSPREVSTEQF
many	TRBV11-2	TRBJ1-4	ASNFEKLF
many	TRBV28	TRBJ1-2	ASTSDRDTPHT
many	TRBV6-1	TRBJ2-1	ASSDWGQYNEQF
few	TRBV11-2	TRBJ2-5	ASSLDVMRTQY
many	TRBV12-3/TRBV12-4	TRBJ1-2	ASSLGNVVAGYT
NA	TRBV27	TRBJ2-7	ASSLHKQGNEQY
many	TRBV7-9	TRBJ2-7	ASAARDLAYEQY
many	TRBV12-3/TRBV12-4	TRBJ1-2	ASRLPGGGGYT
few	TRBV5-1	TRBJ2-2	ASRNERADAGELF
NA	TRBV19	TRBJ2-2	ASRRANTGELF
few	TRBV13	TRBJ2-2	ASSHDRTGELF
many	TRBV12-3/TRBV12-4	TRBJ2-1	ASSLGAGNEQF
few	TRBV18	TRBJ2-1	ASSPISAQNEQF
few	TRBV30	TRBJ2-3	AWSPSPDTQY
few	TRBV4-2	TRBJ2-7	ASSQDRHEQY
few	TRBV12-3/TRBV12-4	TRBJ1-4	ASSLEGVGEKLF
many	TRBV12-3/TRBV12-4	TRBJ1-1	ASRTGTGFTEAF
many	TRBV12-3/TRBV12-4	TRBJ1-5	ASSGQANQPQH
few	TRBV28	TRBJ2-5	ASSPLLRDNQETQY
many	TRBV18	TRBJ2-7	ASSMDGYEQY
many	TRBV5-1	TRBJ1-4	ASSQTTGGDEKLF
NA	TRBV6-1	TRBJ2-7	ASKGARDRVYEQY
few	TRBV10-3	TRBJ2-1	ATGGLVGNNEQF
many	TRBV20-1	TRBJ2-7	SARIGSSYEQY
many	TRBV2	TRBJ1-2	ASSGGQDQNGYYGYT
many	TRBV30	TRBJ1-2	AWRDGHGYT
many	TRBV20-1	TRBJ2-3	SATTGDTQY
NA	TRBV6-4	TRBJ2-1	ASSDPTSGRKF
many	TRBV6-2/TRBV6-3	TRBJ2-5	ASSYAGTIQETQY
many	TRBV18	TRBJ2-7	ASSPRDSYEQY
few	TRBV19	TRBJ2-7	ASSIRAVPTSYEQY
few	TRBV20-1	TRBJ2-4	SARDLAAVTKNIQY
few	TRBV7-3	TRBJ2-1	ASSLKSGAAYYEQF
many	TRBV28	TRBJ2-3	ASSFPGVKSGRSQSTDTQY
few	TRBV10-2	TRBJ1-5	ASSDLAGGYVGNQPQH
few	TRBV3-1	TRBJ2-7	ASSQGASYEQY
few	TRBV20-1	TRBJ2-1	SAEGSGGGSLPEQF
many	TRBV30	TRBJ1-2	AWSLQGINYGYT
NA	TRBV5-4	TRBJ2-7	ASSLQGAYEQY
many	TRBV7-8	TRBJ2-5	ASSLVGGLIVETQY
few	TRBV10-3	TRBJ1-6	AIKTEGSPLH
many	TRBV29-1	TRBJ2-2	SVGAGTNTGELF
NA	TRBV4-3	TRBJ2-5	ASSQDYGEETQY